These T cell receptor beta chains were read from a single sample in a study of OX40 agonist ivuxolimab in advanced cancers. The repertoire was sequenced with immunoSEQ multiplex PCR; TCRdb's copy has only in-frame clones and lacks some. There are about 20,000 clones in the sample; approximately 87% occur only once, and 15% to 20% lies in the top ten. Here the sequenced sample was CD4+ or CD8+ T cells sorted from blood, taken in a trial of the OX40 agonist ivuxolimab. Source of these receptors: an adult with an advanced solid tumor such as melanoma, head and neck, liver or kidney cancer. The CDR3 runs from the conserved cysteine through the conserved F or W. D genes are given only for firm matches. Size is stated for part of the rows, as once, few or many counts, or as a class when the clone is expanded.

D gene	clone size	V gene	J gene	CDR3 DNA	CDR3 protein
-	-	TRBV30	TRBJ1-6	TGTGCCTGGCATGGACAGTCGAATAATTCACCCCTCCACTTT	CAWHGQSNNSPLHF
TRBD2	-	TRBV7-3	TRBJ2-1	TGTGCCAGCAGCTTACCCTTTGCGACTAGCGATCATAATGAGCAGTTCTTC	CASSLPFATSDHNEQFF
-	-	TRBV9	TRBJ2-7	TGTGCCAGCAGCCCAAGGGGGCGGGAGATCAACGAGCAGTACTTC	CASSPRGREINEQYF
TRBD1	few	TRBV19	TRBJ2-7	TGTGCCAGCGCCCGGGACAGGGGTTCCTACGAGCAGTACTTC	CASARDRGSYEQYF
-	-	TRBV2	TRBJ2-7	TGTGCCAGTTCTTGGGGCAGCTCCTACGAGCAGTACTTC	CASSWGSSYEQYF
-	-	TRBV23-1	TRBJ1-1	TGCGCCAGCAGCCCTCAGAGGAACACTGAAGCTTTCTTT	CASSPQRNTEAFF
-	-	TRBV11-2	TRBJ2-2	TGTGCCAGCAGCTTCGCAGGGAGGAACACCGGGGAGCTGTTTTTT	CASSFAGRNTGELFF
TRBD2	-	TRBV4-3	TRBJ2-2	TGCGCCAGCAGCCAAGGGCGGGGGATGAACACCGGGGAGCTGTTTTTT	CASSQGRGMNTGELFF
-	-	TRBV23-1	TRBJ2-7	TGCGCCAGCAACCCCCCCGGCCTAAACTCCTACGAGCAGTACTTC	CASNPPGLNSYEQYF
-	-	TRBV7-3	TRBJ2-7	TGTGCCAGCAGCCCCTTCGAGGGGAGTAACTACGAGCAGTACTTC	CASSPFEGSNYEQYF
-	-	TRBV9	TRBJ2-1	TGTGCCAGCAGCGTAGATATGATAGGGGGGAAGAGTGAGCAGTTCTTC	CASSVDMIGGKSEQFF
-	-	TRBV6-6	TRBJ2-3	TGTGCCAGCAGTTACCCTCGTTTCGGCAGCACAGATACGCAGTATTTT	CASSYPRFGSTDTQYF
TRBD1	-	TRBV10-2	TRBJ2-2	TGCGCCAGCAGAGTGGGACAGGGGTATCCGGAGCTGTTTTTT	CASRVGQGYPELFF
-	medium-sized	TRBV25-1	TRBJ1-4	TGTGCCAGCTCCCTTGGGGGTGAAAAACTGTTTTTT	CASSLGGEKLFF
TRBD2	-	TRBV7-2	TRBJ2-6	TGTGCCGGGTTAGCGGGGGGGCTCGGGGCCAACGTCCTGACTTTC	CAGLAGGLGANVLTF
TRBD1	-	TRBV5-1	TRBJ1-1	TGCGCCAGCAGCTGGACAGGGGGCTCGGACACTGAAGCTTTCTTT	CASSWTGGSDTEAFF
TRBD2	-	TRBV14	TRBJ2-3	TGTGCCAGCAGCCTCGGACTAGCGGGTCCAGATACGCAGTATTTT	CASSLGLAGPDTQYF
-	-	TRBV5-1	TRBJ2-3	TGCGCCAGCAGCTTGGCACGGGGGAGTGTTTCAGATACGCAGTATTTT	CASSLARGSVSDTQYF
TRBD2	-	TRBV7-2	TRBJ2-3	TGTGCCAGCAGCCCGGACAGCGGGAGGGCGATAGATACGCAGTATTTT	CASSPDSGRAIDTQYF
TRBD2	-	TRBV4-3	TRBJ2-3	TGCGCCAGCAGCCAGGGGGAGGGGCAGAGCACAGATACGCAGTATTTT	CASSQGEGQSTDTQYF
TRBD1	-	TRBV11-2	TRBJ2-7	TGTGCCAGCAGCCTAACCGCCGGGACAGGATCCTACGAGCAGTACTTC	CASSLTAGTGSYEQYF
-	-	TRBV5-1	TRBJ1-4	TGCGCCAGCAGCTGGGGGCAGGGGTATGAAAAACTGTTTTTT	CASSWGQGYEKLFF
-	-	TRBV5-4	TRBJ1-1	TGTGCCAGCAGCCATATTCGGGGGAGCGCTGAAGCTTTCTTT	CASSHIRGSAEAFF
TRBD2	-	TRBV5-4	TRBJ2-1	TGTGCCAGCAGCTTGGGAGGACTAGCGGATGGGAATGAGCAGTTCTTC	CASSLGGLADGNEQFF
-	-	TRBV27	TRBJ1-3	TGTGCCAGCAGTCCCGGGACACTTGGAAACACCATATATTTT	CASSPGTLGNTIYF
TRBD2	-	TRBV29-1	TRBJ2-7	TGCAGCGTTGAAGAGACCGGGACTAGCGGGAACGAGCAGTACTTC	CSVEETGTSGNEQYF
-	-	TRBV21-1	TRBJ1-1	TGTGCCAGCAGTCCAAAGAGGGGGACAGGGCTAGTGAACACTGAAGCTTTCTTT	CASSPKRGTGLVNTEAFF
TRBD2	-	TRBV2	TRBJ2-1	TGTGCCAGCAGGGGACTAGCGGGCCTCAATGAGCAGTTCTTC	CASRGLAGLNEQFF
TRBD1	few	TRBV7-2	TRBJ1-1	TGTGCCAGCAGCTTGGGACAGGGATTAGGCACTGAAGCTTTCTTT	CASSLGQGLGTEAFF